Listed below are T cell receptor beta chains from one sample, sequenced in a study of a mutant IDH1 vaccine in newly diagnosed glioma. Their antigens remain unidentified. This table comes from immunoSEQ multiplex PCR, and its TCRdb copy is limited to in-frame clones, with some not included. The repertoire holds 110,000 or so clones, with 90% as singletons. The sequences come from PBMCs, collected from a glioma patient whose treatment included an IDH1 peptide vaccine. The receptors were sampled from a woman aged 50 to 65 with glioma. CDR3s include the opening cysteine and the closing phenylalanine or tryptophan. A D gene is named only where the DNA matches it firmly. Clone size appears in some rows only: once, few, many, or a class for an expanded clone.

d_call cdr3_length j_call v_call clone_size cdr3_aa cdr3_nt
. 15 TRBJ2-7 TRBV6-5 . CASSLVGPTPNEQYF TGTGCCAGCAGTTTGGTGGGCCCGACCCCCAACGAGCAGTACTTC
. 14 TRBJ2-7 TRBV29-1 . CSVVIRAVVYEQYF TGCAGCGTCGTCATCCGGGCCGTAGTCTACGAGCAGTACTTC
. 12 TRBJ2-7 TRBV2 . CASSPQTGEQYF TGTGCCAGCAGTCCCCAGACAGGCGAGCAGTACTTC
TRBD2 19 TRBJ2-7 TRBV4-1 . CASSQEVRLAGGAAYEQYF TGCGCCAGCAGCCAAGAGGTTAGACTAGCGGGAGGGGCAGCCTACGAGCAGTACTTC
. 17 TRBJ2-1 TRBV28 . CASSPPLSGAPHNEQFF TGTGCCAGCAGTCCTCCTCTGTCGGGAGCCCCCCACAATGAGCAGTTCTTC
. 14 TRBJ1-5 TRBV5-1 . CASSLEGGNQPQHF TGCGCCAGCAGCTTGGAGGGTGGCAATCAGCCCCAGCATTTT
TRBD2 17 TRBJ2-3 TRBV2 . CATLDRGTSGKIDTQYF TGTGCCACCCTGGACAGAGGGACTAGCGGGAAGATAGATACGCAGTATTTT
. 12 TRBJ2-3 TRBV2 few CASTPNTDTQYF TGTGCCAGCACCCCGAATACAGATACGCAGTATTTT
. 14 TRBJ1-1 TRBV19 once CASRSLPSHTEAFF TGTGCCAGTAGATCCCTCCCCAGTCACACTGAAGCTTTCTTT
. 13 TRBJ1-5 TRBV28 few CASRQEGNQPQHF TGTGCCAGCCGACAGGAGGGAAATCAGCCCCAGCATTTT
. 15 TRBJ2-7 TRBV27 once CASSLSLGRPYEQYF TGTGCCAGCAGTTTATCGTTGGGTCGCCCCTACGAGCAGTACTTC
. 16 TRBJ2-2 TRBV18 . CASSQQGTGHTGELFF TGTGCCAGCTCACAACAGGGAACGGGTCACACCGGGGAGCTGTTTTTT
. 13 TRBJ2-3 TRBV10-3 few CAISGQATSAQYF TGTGCCATCAGTGGACAAGCGACTAGTGCGCAGTATTTT
. 17 TRBJ2-4 TRBV2 . CASSETTGLGAKNIQYF TGTGCCAGCAGCGAGACGACAGGACTGGGGGCCAAAAACATTCAGTACTTC
. 11 TRBJ2-1 TRBV30 once CAWTGLNEQFF TGTGCCTGGACCGGACTTAATGAGCAGTTCTTC
. 13 TRBJ1-1 TRBV19 once CASTLRADTEAFF TGTGCCAGTACCCTGAGGGCTGACACTGAAGCTTTCTTT
TRBD1 16 TRBJ1-2 TRBV9 . CASSVPATGGINGYTF TGTGCCAGCAGCGTACCAGCGACAGGGGGCATAAATGGCTACACCTTC
. 14 TRBJ2-7 TRBV11-2 . CASSSGWGSYEQYF TGTGCCAGCAGCTCGGGGTGGGGGTCCTACGAGCAGTACTTC
TRBD2 15 TRBJ2-7 TRBV5-1 . CASSPVLAGGYEQYF TGCGCCAGCAGCCCTGTGCTAGCGGGGGGCTACGAGCAGTACTTC
. 15 TRBJ2-5 TRBV6-6 . CASSPRTRTKETQYF TGTGCCAGCAGTCCCCGGACTCGAACGAAAGAGACCCAGTACTTC
. 12 TRBJ2-1 TRBV11-2 . CASSLIANEQFF TGTGCCAGCAGCTTGATCGCAAATGAGCAGTTCTTC
. 12 TRBJ2-4 TRBV7-9 . CASSRPGGGSYF TGTGCCAGCAGCCGACCGGGAGGGGGCTCATACTTC
. 17 TRBJ1-2 TRBV9 . CASSVPSRDTDNYGYTF TGTGCCAGCAGCGTCCCTAGTAGGGATACAGATAACTATGGCTACACCTTC
. 14 TRBJ2-7 TRBV5-1 . CASSLRVSSYEQYF TGCGCCAGCAGCTTGAGGGTTTCTTCCTACGAGCAGTACTTC
. 15 TRBJ1-2 TRBV4-2 once CASSLKREVNYGYTF TGTGCCAGCAGCTTGAAAAGGGAGGTGAACTATGGCTACACCTTC
TRBD1 17 TRBJ1-3 TRBV9 . CASSSRATGESGNTIYF TGTGCCAGCAGCTCTCGGGCGACAGGGGAAAGTGGAAACACCATATATTTT
. 13 TRBJ2-7 TRBV5-5 few CASSPWVGPRQYF TGTGCCAGCAGCCCGTGGGTGGGACCCCGGCAGTACTTC
TRBD2 18 TRBJ2-3 TRBV4-1 . CASSQVSWREVDTDTQYF TGCGCCAGCAGCCAAGTTAGTTGGCGGGAGGTGGACACAGATACGCAGTATTTT
TRBD1 15 TRBJ1-4 TRBV6-5 . CASSYSGTGDEKLFF TGTGCCAGCAGTTACTCCGGGACAGGGGATGAAAAACTGTTTTTT
TRBD2 16 TRBJ2-3 TRBV5-1 . CASSLVSGRGTDTQYF TGCGCCAGCAGCTTGGTTAGCGGGAGGGGAACAGATACGCAGTATTTT
TRBD2 14 TRBJ2-7 TRBV5-4 . CASSSGLAGAIRYF TGTGCCAGCAGCTCGGGACTAGCGGGAGCGATTAGGTACTTC
TRBD2 15 TRBJ2-1 TRBV19 . CASSISGGIYNEQFF TGTGCCAGTAGTATCAGCGGGGGAATCTACAATGAGCAGTTCTTC
. 13 TRBJ1-3 TRBV7-9 . CASNSNSGNTIYF TGTGCCAGCAATTCGAACTCTGGAAACACCATATATTTT
TRBD2 14 TRBJ2-2 TRBV5-1 . CASSPLAGTGELFF TGCGCCAGCAGCCCACTAGCGGGGACCGGGGAGCTGTTTTTT
. 15 TRBJ1-1 TRBV28 . CASSPPHQGNTEAFF TGTGCCAGCAGTCCTCCCCACCAGGGGAACACTGAAGCTTTCTTT
. 15 TRBJ1-6 TRBV15 . CATSRGSQGNSPLHF TGTGCCACCAGCAGAGGGTCCCAGGGGAATTCACCCCTCCACTTT
. 14 TRBJ2-1 TRBV27 . CASSLGRKGIEQFF TGTGCCAGCAGTTTGGGCAGAAAAGGAATTGAGCAGTTCTTC
TRBD2 19 TRBJ2-1 TRBV19 . CASSIVPGLAGGLYNEQFF TGTGCCAGTAGTATAGTCCCCGGACTAGCGGGAGGGCTCTACAATGAGCAGTTCTTC
TRBD1 14 TRBJ2-3 TRBV29-1 . CSVEAGRGTDTQYF TGCAGCGTTGAGGCGGGCAGGGGGACAGATACGCAGTATTTT
. 13 TRBJ1-3 TRBV27 . CASSRTVGNTIYF TGTGCCAGCAGTCGGACAGTTGGAAACACCATATATTTT
TRBD1 15 TRBJ2-7 TRBV7-9 . CASSSRDRAPYEQYF TGTGCCAGCAGCTCCCGGGACAGGGCCCCCTACGAGCAGTACTTC
. 14 TRBJ2-7 TRBV19 . CASSIGDRSYEQYF TGTGCCAGTAGTATAGGTGACCGATCCTACGAGCAGTACTTC
. 15 TRBJ2-1 TRBV11-3 . CASSLGPTSYNEQFF TGTGCCAGCAGCTTAGGTCCAACCTCTTACAATGAGCAGTTCTTC
. 14 TRBJ2-7 TRBV7-9 . CASSLDGLLRGQYF TGTGCCAGCAGCTTAGACGGGTTATTACGAGGGCAGTACTTC
. 14 TRBJ2-7 TRBV7-9 . CASSLSGNSYEQYF TGTGCCAGCAGCTTATCCGGGAACTCCTACGAGCAGTACTTC
. 11 TRBJ2-7 TRBV7-2 . CASSLNNEQYF TGTGCCAGCAGCTTAAATAACGAGCAGTACTTC
. 14 TRBJ2-7 TRBV28 . CASSLRQARYEQYF TGTGCCAGCAGTTTAAGGCAGGCCCGTTACGAGCAGTACTTC
TRBD2 17 TRBJ2-2 TRBV9 . CASSTGTSGPDTGELFF TGTGCCAGCAGCACTGGGACTAGCGGACCGGACACCGGGGAGCTGTTTTTT
. 12 TRBJ1-6 TRBV19 . CASSMQGAPLHF TGTGCCAGTAGTATGCAGGGAGCACCCCTCCACTTT
. 14 TRBJ2-2 TRBV19 . CASSITLNTGELFF TGTGCCAGTAGTATTACATTAAACACCGGGGAGCTGTTTTTT
TRBD1 15 TRBJ2-1 TRBV5-1 . CASSLPGTAYNEQFF TGCGCCAGCAGCTTACCCGGGACAGCGTACAATGAGCAGTTCTTC
. 14 TRBJ1-1 TRBV19 once CASLHRAAGTEAFF TGTGCCAGTTTACACCGGGCCGCGGGAACTGAAGCTTTCTTT